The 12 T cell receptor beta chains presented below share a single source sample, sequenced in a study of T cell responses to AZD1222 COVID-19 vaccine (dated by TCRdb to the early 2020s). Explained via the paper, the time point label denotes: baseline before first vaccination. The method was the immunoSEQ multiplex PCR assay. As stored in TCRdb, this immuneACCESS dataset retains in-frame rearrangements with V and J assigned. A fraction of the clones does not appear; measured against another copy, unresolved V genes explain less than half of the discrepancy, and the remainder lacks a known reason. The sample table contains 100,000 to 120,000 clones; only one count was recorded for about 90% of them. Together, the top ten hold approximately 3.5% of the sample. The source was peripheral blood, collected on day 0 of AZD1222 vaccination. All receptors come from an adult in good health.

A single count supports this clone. CDR3 in amino acids: CAISGEGEQPQHF. The CDR3 bases are TGTGCCATCAGCGGGGAAGGGGAACAGCCCCAGCATTTT. This rearrangement joins TRBV10-3 to TRBJ1-5; tentatively, D is TRBD1 (5 bases). The CDR3 has 13 amino acids. Trimming pared 6 bases from V and 7 bases from J, leaving 13 bases between. CDR1 and CDR2 from the germline V gene are ENHRY and SYGVKD.

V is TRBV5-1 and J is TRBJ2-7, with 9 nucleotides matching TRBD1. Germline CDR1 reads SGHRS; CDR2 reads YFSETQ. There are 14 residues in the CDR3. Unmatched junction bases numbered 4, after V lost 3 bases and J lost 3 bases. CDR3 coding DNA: TGCGCCAGCAGCTGGGGGACAGGGCTCTACGAGCAGTACTTC. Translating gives CASSWGTGLYEQYF.

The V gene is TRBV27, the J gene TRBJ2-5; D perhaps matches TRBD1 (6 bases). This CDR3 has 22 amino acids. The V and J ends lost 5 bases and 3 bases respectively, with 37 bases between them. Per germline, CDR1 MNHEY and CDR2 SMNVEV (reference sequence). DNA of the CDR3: TGTGCCAGCAGTCTCCAGGCACAGGGTGGAAGAGACCGGGTCTGGGTGGAAGAGACCCAGTACTTC. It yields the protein CASSLQAQGGRDRVWVEETQYF.

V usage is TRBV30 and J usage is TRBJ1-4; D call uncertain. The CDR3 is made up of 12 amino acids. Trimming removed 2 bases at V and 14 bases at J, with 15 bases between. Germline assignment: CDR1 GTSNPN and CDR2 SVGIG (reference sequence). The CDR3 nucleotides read TGTGCCTGGAGTTTTCGGCCCGGAGGGCTGTTTTTT. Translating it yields CAWSFRPGGLFF.

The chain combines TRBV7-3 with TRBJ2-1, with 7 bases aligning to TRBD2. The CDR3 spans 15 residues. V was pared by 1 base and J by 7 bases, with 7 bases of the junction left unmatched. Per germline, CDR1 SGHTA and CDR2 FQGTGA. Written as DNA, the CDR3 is TGTGCCAGCAGCTTAAACGGGCGGCGGGAGAATGAGCAGTTCTTC. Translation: CASSLNGRRENEQFF. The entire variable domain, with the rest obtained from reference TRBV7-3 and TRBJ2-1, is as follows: GAGVSQTPSNKVTEKGKYVELRCDPISGHTALYWYRQSLGQGPEFLIYFQGTGAADDSGLPNDRFFAVRPEGSVSTLKIQRTERGDSAVYLCASSLNGRRENEQFFGPGTRLTVL.

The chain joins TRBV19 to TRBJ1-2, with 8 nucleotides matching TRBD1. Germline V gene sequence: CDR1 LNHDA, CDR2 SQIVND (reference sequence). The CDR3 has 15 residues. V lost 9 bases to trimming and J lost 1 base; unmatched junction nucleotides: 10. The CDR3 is CASLATGQGNYGYTF. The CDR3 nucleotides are TGTGCCAGCCTAGCCACCGGACAGGGTAACTATGGCTACACCTTC.

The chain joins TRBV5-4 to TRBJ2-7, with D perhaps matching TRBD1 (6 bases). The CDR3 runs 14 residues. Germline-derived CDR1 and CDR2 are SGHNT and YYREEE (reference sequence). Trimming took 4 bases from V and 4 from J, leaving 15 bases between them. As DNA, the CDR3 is TGTGCCAGCAGCATACAGGGATTAAGGTACGAGCAGTACTTC. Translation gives CASSIQGLRYEQYF.

The CDR3 reads CSVQGSYEQYF. CDR3 DNA: TGCAGCGTCCAGGGGTCCTACGAGCAGTACTTC. The genes are TRBV29-1 and TRBJ2-7; D possibly corresponds to TRBD1 (6 bases). Germline V gene sequence: CDR1 SQVTM, CDR2 ANQGSEA. V lost 6 bases and J lost 1, with 7 bases in between. The CDR3 loop spans 11 amino acids.

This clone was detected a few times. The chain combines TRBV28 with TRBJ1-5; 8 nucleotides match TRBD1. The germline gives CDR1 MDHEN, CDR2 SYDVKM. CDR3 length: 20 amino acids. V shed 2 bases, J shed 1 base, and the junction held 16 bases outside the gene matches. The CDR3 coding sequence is TGTGCCAGCAGTTTAGGGTTGGGACAGGCGGGTTTCGGGAGCAATCAGCCCCAGCATTTT. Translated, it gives CASSLGLGQAGFGSNQPQHF.

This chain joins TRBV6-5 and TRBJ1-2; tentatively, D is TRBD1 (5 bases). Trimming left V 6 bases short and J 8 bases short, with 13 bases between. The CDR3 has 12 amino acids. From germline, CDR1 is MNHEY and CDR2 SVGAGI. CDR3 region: CASSRDLLGYTF. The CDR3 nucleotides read TGTGCCAGCAGCCGGGACTTATTAGGCTACACCTTC.

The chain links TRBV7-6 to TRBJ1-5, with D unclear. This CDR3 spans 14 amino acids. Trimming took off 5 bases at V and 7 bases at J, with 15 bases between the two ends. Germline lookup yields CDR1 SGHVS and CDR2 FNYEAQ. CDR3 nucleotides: TGTGCCAGCAGCGCCGTCGGTTCGAACCAGCCCCAGCATTTT. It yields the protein CASSAVGSNQPQHF.

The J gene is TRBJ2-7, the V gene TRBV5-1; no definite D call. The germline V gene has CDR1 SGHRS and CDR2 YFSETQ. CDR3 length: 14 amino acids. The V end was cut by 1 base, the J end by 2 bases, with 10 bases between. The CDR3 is CASSLSPQTYEQYF. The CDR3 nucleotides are TGCGCCAGCAGCTTGTCGCCCCAAACCTACGAGCAGTACTTC.